One and the same sample provided the 27 T cell receptor beta chains below, sequenced in a study of blood T cell repertoires in COVID-19. Clones were read by immunoSEQ multiplex PCR, and TCRdb kept only the in-frame ones, dropping some. The table has some 430,000 clones, 90% seen once. Sequencing was carried out using PBMCs or T cells enriched from blood (not recorded which). Receptor source: a man between 18 and 35 years old who had recovered from COVID-19.

This sequence joins TRBV19 and TRBJ1-6; D gene ambiguous. The CDR3 totals 14 residues. Germline V gives CDR1 LNHDA, CDR2 SQIVND (reference sequence). The germline V and J ends were trimmed by 2 bases and 8 bases, with 10 bases remaining between them. The CDR3 loop reads CASSITRSDSPLHF. CDR3 bases: TGTGCCAGTAGTATAACCCGGAGTGATTCACCCCTCCACTTT.

The chain joins TRBV5-8 to TRBJ1-1; D gene uncertain. The CDR3 is 13 amino acids. Germline V gives CDR1 SGHTS, CDR2 YDEGEE. V lost 7 bases, J lost 0 bases, and 10 bases lay in between. CDR3: CASPTAMNTEAFF. The DNA of the CDR3 is TGTGCCAGCCCGACTGCGATGAACACTGAAGCTTTCTTT.

CDR3 sequence: CASSIAGDMGGYTF. The CDR3 bases are TGTGCCAGCAGTATCGCAGGGGATATGGGAGGCTACACCTTC. The chain is built from TRBV2 and TRBJ1-2, with a possible D match to TRBD1 (6 bases). Trimming took off 5 bases at V and 8 bases at J, with 18 bases between the two ends. The CDR3 loop spans 14 amino acids. The germline V gene has CDR1 SNHLY and CDR2 FYNNEI.

The rearrangement uses TRBV11-3 and TRBJ1-1, with no clear D. Deletions cut 6 bases from V and 7 bases from J, with 15 bases between. Germline CDR1 is SGHNT and CDR2 is YENEEA. The CDR3 sequence is 13 residues long. This CDR3 is CASSRIGRVEAFF. For the CDR3, the DNA is TGTGCCAGCAGTCGTATTGGGAGGGTTGAAGCTTTCTTT. Looking up the rest from reference TRBV11-3 and TRBJ1-1 gives the full variable domain: EAGVVQSPRYKIIEKKQPVAFWCNPISGHNTLYWYLQNLGQGPELLIRYENEEAVDDSQLPKDRFSAERLKGVDSTLKIQPAELGDSAVYLCASSRIGRVEAFFGQGTRLTVV.

The V and J genes are TRBV5-4 and TRBJ1-4; D is unclear. Trimming pared 4 bases from V and 6 bases from J, leaving 10 bases between. Looked up from germline, CDR1 is SGHNT and CDR2 is YYREEE (reference sequence). This CDR3 contains 13 residues. CDR3 region: CASSIGRDEKLFF. The CDR3 region has the DNA TGTGCCAGCAGCATCGGGAGGGATGAAAAACTGTTTTTT.

The chain links TRBV11-2 to TRBJ2-1, with 14 bases identical to TRBD2. This CDR3 is built from 17 residues. In germline, CDR1 is SGHAT, CDR2 FQNNGV. V shed 5 bases, J shed 9 bases, and the junction held 12 bases outside the gene matches. This CDR3 reads CASSGPGTSGRNSEQFF. CDR3 sequence (DNA): TGTGCCAGCAGCGGACCCGGGACTAGCGGGAGAAATAGTGAGCAGTTCTTC.

The J gene is TRBJ2-7, the V gene TRBV4-1; TRBD1 might be the D (5 bases). Deletions cut 4 bases from V and 2 bases from J, with 12 bases between. From germline, CDR1 is MGHRA and CDR2 YSYEKL. There are 14 residues in the CDR3. The CDR3 region has the DNA TGCGCCAGCAGCCCAGGGCGGATCGCCTACGAGCAGTACTTC. It codes for CASSPGRIAYEQYF.

CDR3 bases: TGTGCCAGCAGGCACCTAGCGCGGGGCACAGATACGCAGTATTTT. Amino acids: CASRHLARGTDTQYF. This chain links TRBV2 with TRBJ2-3; tentative D call: TRBD2 (6 bases). The CDR3 is 15 residues long. CDR1 is SNHLY and CDR2 is FYNNEI in the germline V gene. Trimming shortened V by 6 bases and J by 1 base, and 14 bases separated the two germline ends. Looking up the rest from reference TRBV2 and TRBJ2-3 gives the full variable domain: EPEVTQTPSHQVTQMGQEVILRCVPISNHLYFYWYRQILGQKVEFLVSFYNNEISEKSEIFDDQFSVERPDGSNFTLKIRSTKLEDSAMYFCASRHLARGTDTQYFGPGTRLTVL.

The CDR3 DNA is TGCGCCAGCAGCTTGGGTCTGCCTAGCGGGGGCCGCTCCTACAATGAGCAGTTCTTC. This codes for CASSLGLPSGGRSYNEQFF. The rearrangement links TRBV5-1 to TRBJ2-1; 10 nucleotides align to TRBD2. J was trimmed by 0 bases and V by 0 bases; bases with no gene match: 9. The CDR3 runs to 19 residues. CDR1 SGHRS and CDR2 YFSETQ come from the germline V gene. Filled out from reference TRBV5-1 and TRBJ2-1, the complete variable domain reads KAGVTQTPRYLIKTRGQQVTLSCSPISGHRSVSWYQQTPGQGLQFLFEYFSETQRNKGNFPGRFSGRQFSNSRSEMNVSTLELGDSALYLCASSLGLPSGGRSYNEQFFGPGTRLTVL.

The V and J genes are TRBV5-1 and TRBJ2-1; 10 positions agree with TRBD2. The CDR3 runs to 14 residues. In germline, CDR1 is SGHRS, CDR2 YFSETQ. V dropped 10 bases and J dropped 5; count of bases not matched to a gene: 9. The CDR3, as DNA: TGCGCCGCGAGTAGCGGGGGGCCCAACAATGAGCAGTTCTTC. Translated, it gives CAASSGGPNNEQFF.

The J gene is TRBJ2-7, the V gene TRBV4-2; TRBD1 matches 7 bases. V shed 0 bases and J 1 base; nucleotides not matched to a gene: 6. The CDR3 contains 16 residues. Looked up from germline, CDR1 is LGHNA and CDR2 is YNFKEQ. DNA for the CDR3: TGTGCCAGCAGCCAAGATGCGAGACAGGGATCCTACGAGCAGTACTTC. This codes for CASSQDARQGSYEQYF.

The chain joins TRBV5-8 to TRBJ1-2; TRBD1 agrees at 7 bases. After removal of 0 bases from V and 5 bases from J, the junction contained 4 bases not matched to a gene. Germline V gene data show CDR1 as SGHTS and CDR2 as YDEGEE. The CDR3 length is 14 residues. CDR3 amino acids: CASSLGQGLYGYTF. CDR3 nucleotides: TGTGCCAGCAGCTTGGGACAGGGTCTTTATGGCTACACCTTC.

This clone was detected only once. J is TRBJ1-2 and V is TRBV18; D is uncertain. V shed 0 bases and J shed 0 bases, with 11 bases lying between them. Germline loops: CDR1 KGHSH, CDR2 LQKENI. The CDR3 is 16 residues long. In nucleotides, the CDR3 is TGTGCCAGCTCACCACCTTCAGTCAGATCTAACTATGGCTACACCTTC. It translates to CASSPPSVRSNYGYTF.

The CDR3 bases are TGTGCCAGCAGTGAAGGGACAGGGGTTGAAAAACTGTTTTTT. Translating it yields CASSEGTGVEKLFF. The chain joins TRBV2 to TRBJ1-4; 9 bases fit TRBD1. Germline V gene data show CDR1 as SNHLY and CDR2 as FYNNEI. The CDR3 length is 14 residues. Losses at the gene ends were 1 base for V and 7 bases for J; bases not matched to a gene: 1. Full variable domain (missing parts from reference TRBV2 and TRBJ1-4): EPEVTQTPSHQVTQMGQEVILRCVPISNHLYFYWYRQILGQKVEFLVSFYNNEISEKSEIFDDQFSVERPDGSNFTLKIRSTKLEDSAMYFCASSEGTGVEKLFFGSGTQLSVL.

The chain combines TRBV27 with TRBJ1-1; 9 nucleotides align to TRBD1. After removal of 5 bases from V and 4 bases from J, the junction contained 5 bases not matched to a gene. CDR1 is MNHEY, CDR2 SMNVEV, per germline (reference sequence). This CDR3 region has 14 residues. Written as DNA, the CDR3 is TGTGCCAGCAGTCTGGACAGGGGCCTCACTGAAGCTTTCTTT. Amino acids: CASSLDRGLTEAFF.

CDR3 residues: CASTATGKAEAFF. Written as DNA, the CDR3 is TGTGCCAGCACCGCGACGGGGAAGGCTGAAGCTTTCTTT. The chain is built from TRBV6-5 and TRBJ1-1; D gene uncertain. Trimming shortened V by 7 bases and J by 6 bases, and 15 bases separated the two germline ends. This CDR3 comprises 13 residues. Germline V gene sequence: CDR1 MNHEY, CDR2 SVGAGI.

This chain uses TRBV29-1 with TRBJ2-2, with TRBD1 as a possible D gene (6 bases). Germline V gives CDR1 SQVTM, CDR2 ANQGSEA. The CDR3 loop spans 14 amino acids. The germline V and J ends were trimmed by 6 bases and 6 bases, with 17 bases remaining between them. CDR3 residues: CSVSRDTAAGELFF. The DNA of the CDR3 is TGCAGCGTAAGCCGGGACACTGCAGCCGGGGAGCTGTTTTTT.

J is TRBJ1-4 and V is TRBV2; 7 positions match TRBD1. The CDR3 totals 16 residues. The V and J ends lost 7 bases and 4 bases, in that order; junction bases with no gene match: 12. Germline V gives CDR1 SNHLY, CDR2 FYNNEI. The chain's CDR3 is CASKQTGIDFNEKLFF. For the CDR3, the DNA is TGTGCCAGCAAACAGACAGGGATCGATTTTAATGAAAAACTGTTTTTT.

The chain uses TRBV28 and TRBJ1-2; 7 bases are a match to TRBD1. Germline CDR1 MDHEN, CDR2 SYDVKM. There are 16 residues in the CDR3. Trimming removed 1 base from V and 2 bases from J; junction bases left unmatched: 7. CDR3 loop: CASSLFAGTANYGYTF. DNA for the CDR3: TGTGCCAGCAGTTTATTTGCTGGGACAGCGAACTATGGCTACACCTTC.

The chain combines TRBV10-2 with TRBJ2-7; D might be TRBD2 (6 bases). The CDR3 extends over 13 amino acids. In germline, CDR1 is WSHSY, CDR2 SAAADI. The V gene lost 10 bases and the J gene lost 0 bases, with 13 bases spanning the gap. CDR3 sequence (DNA): TGCGCCACCACCGGAGGGTCCTCCTACGAGCAGTACTTC. This codes for CATTGGSSYEQYF.

This clone has more than one count but fewer than ten. The rearrangement links TRBV4-1 to TRBJ1-5, with D possibly being TRBD1 (5 bases). Germline CDR1 is MGHRA and CDR2 is YSYEKL. The germline V and J ends were trimmed by 1 base and 3 bases, with 10 bases remaining between them. The CDR3 loop spans 15 amino acids. The CDR3 here is CASSQGQGLNQPQHF. The CDR3 DNA reads as TGCGCCAGCAGCCAAGGCCAGGGCCTCAATCAGCCCCAGCATTTT.

V usage is TRBV12-3 or TRBV12-4 and J usage is TRBJ2-7, with D perhaps matching TRBD1 (6 bases). The V and J ends lost 3 bases and 3 bases respectively, with 9 bases between them. There are 13 residues in the CDR3. CDR3 coding DNA: TGTGCCAGCAGTTTGGGCAGGGGCTACGAGCAGTACTTC. Protein: CASSLGRGYEQYF.

Note on this clone: Additional DNA sequences in this sample encode the identical CDR3. The J gene is TRBJ2-7, the V gene TRBV5-1; 8 bases match TRBD1. The CDR3 has 14 amino acids. Germline values: CDR1 SGHRS, CDR2 YFSETQ. Trimming at V came to 5 bases and at J to 2 bases, leaving 6 bases not matched to a gene. CDR3 sequence (DNA): TGCGCCAGCAGTTCCGGGACAGGAACCTACGAGCAGTACTTC. Translating gives CASSSGTGTYEQYF.

The gene calls are TRBV7-2 and TRBJ1-5, with 7 bases identical to TRBD1. The CDR3 consists of 14 residues. The V segment lost 6 bases and the J segment 7 bases; nucleotides outside the gene matches: 9. CDR1 is SGHTA and CDR2 is FQGNSA in the germline V gene. This CDR3 is CASRARGDRQPQHF. The CDR3 coding sequence is TGTGCCAGCAGGGCCAGGGGGGACAGACAGCCCCAGCATTTT.

This chain links TRBV12-1 with TRBJ2-2; TRBD2, the D gene given by the table, was not confirmed from the DNA. TRBV12-1 is a pseudogene locus. The CDR3 extends over 22 amino acids. CDR3 residues: CASSFTKGTSGWFFMDTGELFF. The CDR3 nucleotides read TGTGCCAGCAGCTTTACGAAGGGGACTAGCGGGTGGTTTTTTATGGACACCGGGGAGCTGTTTTTT.

V gene TRBV11-3 combines with J gene TRBJ2-1, with 9 bases identical to TRBD2. The CDR3 consists of 16 residues. V lost 3 bases, J lost 1 base, and 4 bases stayed unmatched. CDR1 is SGHNT and CDR2 is YENEEA in the germline V gene. For the CDR3, the DNA is TGTGCCAGCAGCTTTCCCAGCGGGGGGTCCTACAATGAGCAGTTCTTC. This sequence encodes CASSFPSGGSYNEQFF. Based on the CDR3 plus reference TRBV11-3 and TRBJ2-1, the full variable domain is EAGVVQSPRYKIIEKKQPVAFWCNPISGHNTLYWYLQNLGQGPELLIRYENEEAVDDSQLPKDRFSAERLKGVDSTLKIQPAELGDSAVYLCASSFPSGGSYNEQFFGPGTRLTVL.

The chain uses TRBV5-1 and TRBJ2-3, with 9 nucleotides matching TRBD2. CDR1 is SGHRS and CDR2 is YFSETQ in the germline V gene. Unmatched junction bases numbered 3, after V lost 5 bases and J lost 2 bases. The CDR3 covers 14 residues. CDR3 sequence reads: CASRLAGVTDTQYF. DNA for the CDR3: TGCGCCAGCAGATTAGCGGGGGTCACAGATACGCAGTATTTT.